A single sample is the source of the 8 T cell receptor beta chains below, sequenced in a study of blood T cell repertoires in COVID-19. The protocol was immunoSEQ multiplex PCR, while the TCRdb copy is restricted to in-frame clones and leaves out a portion. This table holds approximately 280,000 clones, about 89% found once. Sequences were obtained from peripheral blood. These receptors were taken from a man between 35 and 55 years old with acute or convalescent COVID-19.

This clone was counted only a few times. The gene calls are TRBV21-1 and TRBJ2-1; TRBD2 reflects the table's D call only, with no check against the DNA. TRBV21-1 is an annotated pseudogene. The CDR3 spans 16 residues. CDR3 loop: CASSPRLAGGRGEQFF. The CDR3 DNA is TGTGCCAGCAGCCCCCGACTAGCGGGGGGGCGGGGTGAGCAGTTCTTC.

CDR3 region: CASGLVRSGGYLSYNSPLHF. Written as DNA, the CDR3 is TGTGCTAGTGGTTTGGTACGGTCAGGGGGGTACCTCTCCTATAATTCACCCCTCCACTTT. The J gene is TRBJ1-6, the V gene TRBV12-5, with 7 bases fitting TRBD1. CDR1 and CDR2 from the germline V gene are LGHNT and FRNRAP. The CDR3 consists of 20 residues. Unmatched junction bases numbered 11, after V lost 0 bases and J lost 0 bases.

CDR3 sequence: CASSLQQGPYEQYF. In nucleotides, the CDR3 is TGCGCCAGCAGCTTACAACAGGGGCCCTACGAGCAGTACTTC. The rearrangement links TRBV5-1 to TRBJ2-7, with 7 nucleotides matching TRBD1. Unmatched junction bases numbered 4, after V lost 2 bases and J lost 2 bases. Germline loops: CDR1 SGHRS, CDR2 YFSETQ. The CDR3 length is 14 residues.

This clone was detected only once. This chain links TRBV6-6 with TRBJ1-3, with 7 bases identical to TRBD1. This CDR3 comprises 16 residues. After removal of 4 bases from V and 0 bases from J, the junction contained 6 bases not matched to a gene. Germline V CDR1 and CDR2: MNHNY, SVGAGI (reference sequence). The CDR3 DNA reads as TGTGCCAGCAGTTTCCCGGGACAGTCCTCTGGAAACACCATATATTTT. This codes for CASSFPGQSSGNTIYF.

The chain links TRBV2 to TRBJ2-1; 10 bases are a match to TRBD1. Germline CDR1 reads SNHLY; CDR2 reads FYNNEI. This CDR3 has 14 amino acids. The V segment lost 6 bases and the J segment 13 bases; nucleotides outside the gene matches: 12. CDR3 nucleotides: TGTGCCAGCAGGGGACAGGGGCAATGGGCTAATCAGTTCTTC. Residues: CASRGQGQWANQFF. The full variable domain, in which reference TRBV2 and TRBJ2-1 provide the parts outside the CDR3, is EPEVTQTPSHQVTQMGQEVILRCVPISNHLYFYWYRQILGQKVEFLVSFYNNEISEKSEIFDDQFSVERPDGSNFTLKIRSTKLEDSAMYFCASRGQGQWANQFFGPGTRLTVL.

This clone has a handful of counts. The chain joins TRBV5-8 to TRBJ2-7; D not resolved. The germline gives CDR1 SGHTS, CDR2 YDEGEE. This CDR3 comprises 15 residues. Trimming left V 6 bases short and J 3 bases short, with 19 bases between. In nucleotides, the CDR3 is TGTGCCAGCATCAACCACCGCAGGCTTGACTACGAGCAGTACTTC. This codes for CASINHRRLDYEQYF.

The chain is built from TRBV2 and TRBJ2-1; TRBD2 is a possible D gene (5 bases). Germline loops: CDR1 SNHLY, CDR2 FYNNEI. The CDR3 has 15 residues. V was pared by 7 bases and J by 6 bases, with 19 bases between. This CDR3 is CASNPHIGSGNEQFF. The CDR3 coding sequence is TGTGCCAGCAACCCACATATAGGAAGCGGCAATGAGCAGTTCTTC.

The CDR3 nucleotides read TGTGCCAGCTCACCAGTTTTAGGGGTAGAGTATGGCTACACCTTC. Protein sequence: CASSPVLGVEYGYTF. The chain links TRBV18 to TRBJ1-2, with TRBD1 as a possible D gene (5 bases). The length of the CDR3 is 15 residues. Germline V lookup: CDR1 KGHSH, CDR2 LQKENI. Trimming stripped 2 bases from V and 5 bases from J, with 15 bases between.